The rows below give T cell receptor beta chains drawn from one sample of a study of blood T cell repertoires in COVID-19. Generated by immunoSEQ multiplex PCR, the TCRdb table keeps only in-frame clones and is missing some. The sample gives around 240,000 clones, around 86% of which show up once; about 3% is in the top ten. The material sequenced was peripheral blood. Source of these receptors: a woman aged 25 to 39 who had recovered from COVID-19. Each CDR3 is given with its conserved first and last residue. A D gene is named only where the DNA matches it firmly. A clone size is listed for some rows: how often the clone was seen (once, few, many), or a class if it is expanded.

J gene | V gene | clone size | D gene | CDR3 protein | CDR3 DNA
TRBJ2-7 | TRBV7-2 | - | TRBD1 | CASAAPHRGVYEQYF | TGTGCCAGCGCGGCCCCCCACAGGGGTGTCTACGAGCAGTACTTC
TRBJ2-5 | TRBV6-6 | - | - | CASSEDSLKTQYF | TGTGCCAGCAGCGAGGACAGCCTCAAGACCCAGTACTTC
TRBJ1-5 | TRBV5-5 | - | - | CASSPEAASRLNQPQHF | TGTGCCAGCAGTCCCGAGGCAGCCTCACGACTCAATCAGCCCCAGCATTTT
TRBJ1-2 | TRBV2 | - | - | CASSLGGYYGYTF | TGTGCCAGCAGCCTAGGGGGTTACTATGGCTACACCTTC
TRBJ1-6 | TRBV15 | - | - | CATSPKGGLNSPLHF | TGTGCCACCAGCCCGAAGGGGGGGCTGAATTCACCCCTCCACTTT
TRBJ1-5 | TRBV9 | - | TRBD1 | CASSPRQGTDQPQHF | TGTGCCAGCAGCCCCCGACAGGGTACTGATCAGCCCCAGCATTTT
TRBJ2-2 | TRBV19 | once | TRBD1 | CASSVGQGAGELFF | TGTGCCAGTAGTGTGGGACAGGGGGCCGGGGAGCTGTTTTTT
TRBJ1-4 | TRBV25-1 | - | - | CASSENSRGEKLFF | TGTGCCAGCAGTGAAAACAGCCGGGGTGAAAAACTGTTTTTT
TRBJ2-1 | TRBV15 | - | - | CATSRGGLAAYNEQFF | TGTGCCACCAGCAGAGGGGGGCTAGCGGCCTACAATGAGCAGTTCTTC
TRBJ2-5 | TRBV10-2 | - | TRBD1 | CASSEWTDRGLQETQYF | TGCGCCAGCAGTGAGTGGACGGACAGGGGGTTGCAAGAGACCCAGTACTTC
TRBJ1-1 | TRBV5-1 | - | - | CASSAGLGGLEKAFF | TGCGCCAGCAGCGCTGGCCTCGGGGGGTTGGAGAAAGCTTTCTTT
TRBJ2-7 | TRBV29-1 | - | TRBD1 | CSVTTGAGTYEQYF | TGCAGCGTTACCACAGGGGCCGGCACCTACGAGCAGTACTTC
TRBJ2-2 | TRBV7-8 | - | - | CASSPRAGATGELFF | TGTGCCAGCAGCCCACGTGCGGGGGCCACCGGGGAGCTGTTTTTT
TRBJ1-4 | TRBV5-6 | - | - | CASSLISAGTNEKLFF | TGTGCCAGCAGCTTGATCTCAGCAGGGACTAATGAAAAACTGTTTTTT
TRBJ1-2 | TRBV5-1 | - | TRBD1 | CASSFGTGGPAGYGYTF | TGCGCCAGCAGCTTCGGGACAGGGGGCCCGGCCGGCTATGGCTACACCTTC
TRBJ2-1 | TRBV29-1 | - | TRBD1 | CSVEGQGSGYNEQFF | TGCAGCGTTGAGGGACAGGGGAGCGGATACAATGAGCAGTTCTTC
TRBJ2-1 | TRBV19 | - | TRBD2 | CASSIDRAAGDYNEQFF | TGTGCCAGTAGTATAGATCGAGCAGCGGGGGATTACAATGAGCAGTTCTTC
TRBJ1-5 | TRBV5-5 | - | - | CASSLAGRSQPQHF | TGTGCCAGCAGCTTGGCCGGCAGGTCTCAGCCCCAGCATTTT
TRBJ2-5 | TRBV19 | few | - | CASMRRVRAQETQYF | TGTGCCAGTATGAGGCGGGTTAGGGCACAAGAGACCCAGTACTTC
TRBJ1-1 | TRBV27 | - | - | CASKTATEAFF | TGTGCCAGCAAAACCGCGACTGAAGCTTTCTTT
TRBJ2-4 | TRBV21-1 | - | - | CASSKSPPRGYIQYF | TGTGCCAGCAGCAAAAGCCCGCCTAGGGGATACATTCAGTACTTC
TRBJ1-2 | TRBV27 | - | - | CASSLSPSYGYTF | TGTGCCAGCAGTTTATCCCCATCCTATGGCTACACCTTC
TRBJ2-5 | TRBV7-2 | - | - | CASSFNPGETQYF | TGTGCCAGCAGCTTTAATCCGGGAGAGACCCAGTACTTC
TRBJ2-3 | TRBV11-2 | - | TRBD2 | CASSLDLAGGPGDTQYF | TGTGCCAGCAGCTTAGATCTAGCGGGGGGGCCAGGAGATACGCAGTATTTT
TRBJ2-3 | TRBV5-1 | - | - | CASSSLGTDTQYF | TGCGCCAGCAGCTCACTGGGCACAGATACGCAGTATTTT
TRBJ2-1 | TRBV15 | - | TRBD2 | CATSRAGLAGGYEQFF | TGTGCCACCAGCAGAGCTGGCCTAGCGGGGGGGTATGAGCAGTTCTTC
TRBJ1-1 | TRBV9 | - | TRBD1 | CASSPHQGDTEAFF | TGTGCCAGCAGCCCACACCAGGGGGACACTGAAGCTTTCTTT
TRBJ2-2 | TRBV6-4 | - | - | CASSDVYTGELFF | TGTGCCAGCAGTGACGTCTACACCGGGGAGCTGTTTTTT
TRBJ2-1 | TRBV29-1 | - | - | CSGEGSRQDIYNEQFF | TGCAGCGGGGAGGGGAGTAGACAGGACATCTACAATGAGCAGTTCTTC
TRBJ1-3 | TRBV4-1 | - | - | CASSLRDTSGNTIYF | TGCGCCAGCAGCCTGAGGGACACCTCTGGAAACACCATATATTTT
TRBJ2-1 | TRBV5-1 | - | TRBD2 | CASSSSLAGGGFF | TGCGCCAGCAGCTCAAGTCTAGCGGGGGGCGGATTCTTC
TRBJ1-2 | TRBV5-4 | once | TRBD1 | CASSRTGQGYGYTF | TGTGCCAGCAGCCGAACTGGACAGGGCTATGGCTACACCTTC